Listed here are 23 T cell receptor beta chains from one sample, sequenced in a study of T cells after yellow fever vaccination. A single record per CDR3 protein comes from TCRdb applying MiXCR to the 5' RACE reads. The data show about 630,000 distinct CDR3 sequences, with 12% seen just once and about 16% held by the top ten. The starting material was PBMCs, obtained on the day of the yellow fever booster vaccination. The receptors were sampled from a man in his thirties or forties who received the YFV17D yellow fever vaccine.

As for this clonotype: A much larger clone lies a single base off, so this may be a read error. The chain uses TRBV7-9 and TRBJ1-4; D is uncertain. Germline V gives CDR1 SEHNR, CDR2 FQNEAQ (reference sequence). CDR3 length equals 14 residues. The CDR3 loop is CARSFSATNEKLFF. The CDR3 coding sequence is TGTGCCAGGAGCTTCTCGGCAACTAATGAAAAACTGTTTTTT.

The chain joins TRBV21-1 to TRBJ2-1; the D segment call TRBD1 is taken from the table without a DNA check. TRBV21-1 is recorded as a pseudogene. This CDR3 comprises 20 residues. CDR3 amino acids: CASSKERGDREKIWESEQFF. CDR3 in DNA: TGTGCCAGCAGCAAAGAGCGAGGGGACAGGGAAAAGATTTGGGAAAGTGAGCAGTTCTTC.

The chain recombines TRBV24-1 with TRBJ2-5, with 8 bases lining up with TRBD1. The V gene end was trimmed by 5 bases and the J gene end by 1 base; junction bases not matched to a gene: 2. CDR1 KGHDR and CDR2 SFDVKD come from the germline V gene. The CDR3 spans 14 residues. CDR3 loop: CATSGTGLQETQYF. CDR3 nucleotides: TGTGCCACCAGTGGGACAGGGCTCCAAGAGACCCAGTACTTC.

The sample holds a few counts of this clonotype. The chain uses TRBV28 and TRBJ2-7; D is ambiguous. Germline CDR1 reads MDHEN; CDR2 reads SYDVKM. Deletions cut 1 base from V and 2 bases from J, with 9 bases between. The CDR3 contains 14 residues. CDR3: CASSLFGSTYEQYF. The CDR3 DNA reads as TGTGCCAGCAGTTTATTTGGCAGTACCTACGAGCAGTACTTC.

This clonotype came up a few times. This chain links TRBV6-2 or TRBV6-3 with TRBJ2-1; the match to TRBD1 covers 9 bases. Germline CDR1 is MNHEY and CDR2 is SVGEGT. The CDR3 sequence is 13 residues long. DNA for the CDR3: TGTGCTCTCGGGGACAGGGAGTACAATGAGCAGTTCTTC. Its translation is CALGDREYNEQFF.

This chain connects TRBV19 to TRBJ1-1, with a weak D call TRBD1 (5 bases). CDR1 is LNHDA and CDR2 is SQIVND in the germline V gene (reference sequence). Trimming took 7 bases from V and 2 from J, leaving 14 bases between them. This CDR3 is built from 14 residues. In DNA, the CDR3 is TGTGCCAGTAAGAACAGGTCAGGAAACACTGAAGCTTTCTTT. This sequence encodes CASKNRSGNTEAFF.

This clonotype turned up a few times. The chain employs TRBV30 and TRBJ1-1, with 8 nucleotides matching TRBD1. The germline CDR1 and CDR2 sequences are GTSNPN and SVGIG (reference sequence). This CDR3 region has 12 residues. The V and J ends lost 0 bases and 11 bases, in that order; junction bases with no gene match: 5. The CDR3 here is CAWSVETGDAFF. CDR3 in DNA: TGTGCCTGGAGTGTAGAGACAGGGGACGCTTTCTTT.

This clonotype was recorded at least ten times. V gene TRBV12-3 or TRBV12-4 combines with J gene TRBJ1-2, with TRBD1 matching over 7 bases. The CDR3 contains 15 residues. V trimming: 8 bases; J trimming: 4 bases; junction bases outside the gene matches: 13. The CDR3 sequence: CASGKGTALGYGYTF. CDR3 nucleotides: TGTGCCAGCGGGAAGGGGACAGCCCTGGGCTATGGCTACACCTTC.

This clonotype was detected many times. The rearrangement joins TRBV7-9 to TRBJ2-7; D remains ambiguous. V lost 3 bases, J lost 3 bases, and 9 bases lay in between. Germline V gives CDR1 SEHNR, CDR2 FQNEAQ (reference sequence). The CDR3 is made up of 13 amino acids. CDR3 amino acids: CASSFDRYYEQYF. The CDR3 DNA follows: TGTGCCAGCAGCTTTGATCGGTACTACGAGCAGTACTTC.

This clonotype has only a few counts. The chain combines TRBV20-1 with TRBJ1-2; tentatively, D is TRBD1 (5 bases). The germline V gene encodes CDR1 DFQATT and CDR2 SNEGSKA (reference sequence). The CDR3 length is 13 residues. V lost 5 bases and J lost 7, with 17 bases in between. The DNA for the CDR3 is TGCAGTGCTTCCCCCCAGGGTTGGAGTGGCTACACCTTC. It codes for CSASPQGWSGYTF.

The rearrangement uses TRBV10-3 and TRBJ2-7; 7 bases map to TRBD2. The CDR3 has 12 residues. The junction had 6 bases not matched to a gene; V was cut back by 10 bases and J by 3 bases. Germline CDR1 ENHRY, CDR2 SYGVKD. The DNA of the CDR3 is TGTGCCACCGGACTAGAACTCTACGAGCAGTACTTC. The encoded protein is CATGLELYEQYF.

This chain uses TRBV4-3 with TRBJ2-1; D gene uncertain. This CDR3 is built from 16 residues. The germline V gene has CDR1 LGHNA and CDR2 YSLEER. Trimming removed 0 bases at V and 7 bases at J, with 16 bases between. CDR3 sequence reads: CASSQEMSYPQNEQFF. The CDR3 nucleotides read TGCGCCAGCAGCCAAGAGATGTCCTACCCTCAAAATGAGCAGTTCTTC.

The rearrangement joins TRBV12-3 or TRBV12-4 to TRBJ1-2, with TRBD1 as a possible D gene (5 bases). This CDR3 is built from 13 residues. The V gene lost 3 bases and the J gene lost 8 bases, with 13 bases spanning the gap. The CDR3 sequence is CASSFGGTRGYTF. The CDR3 DNA sequence: TGTGCCAGCAGTTTTGGTGGGACGAGAGGCTACACCTTC.

This chain joins TRBV12-5 and TRBJ2-1, with a weak D call TRBD2 (5 bases). Germline V gene data show CDR1 as LGHNT and CDR2 as FRNRAP. V was pared by 3 bases and J by 0 bases, with 12 bases between. The CDR3 has 16 residues. The CDR3 loop reads CASGFFERPSYNEQFF. The CDR3 bases are TGTGCTAGTGGTTTCTTCGAGCGGCCCTCCTACAATGAGCAGTTCTTC.

V gene TRBV7-2 combines with J gene TRBJ2-3; D remains ambiguous. The V end lost 1 base, the J end lost 0 bases, and 14 bases lay between the germline ends. Germline values: CDR1 SGHTA, CDR2 FQGNSA. The CDR3 contains 17 residues. CDR3: CASSLGVGGASTDTQYF. The CDR3 region has the DNA TGTGCCAGCAGCTTAGGGGTCGGCGGAGCAAGCACAGATACGCAGTATTTT.

J is TRBJ2-4 and V is TRBV19; 9 bases fit TRBD2. The J segment lost 4 bases and the V segment lost 2 bases, leaving 12 bases of the junction unmatched. The CDR3 has 18 amino acids. CDR1 LNHDA and CDR2 SQIVND come from the germline V gene (reference sequence). The CDR3 coding sequence is TGTGCCAGTAGTATACTGGGCCTTCGGACTAGCGCGAAAAACATTCAGTACTTC. Protein product: CASSILGLRTSAKNIQYF.

The chain uses TRBV5-5 and TRBJ1-3; perhaps TRBD1 as D (6 bases). Per the germline V gene, CDR1 is SGHKS and CDR2 is YYEKEE (reference sequence). Between the trimmed V and J ends, which lost 3 bases and 0 bases, there was a span of 13 bases. There are 16 residues in the CDR3. The CDR3 loop is CASSSTGLNSGNTIYF. The DNA of the CDR3 is TGTGCCAGCAGCTCGACAGGTCTCAACTCTGGAAACACCATATATTTT.

V and J are TRBV30 and TRBJ2-1; D is unclear. Per germline, CDR1 GTSNPN and CDR2 SVGIG (reference sequence). CDR3 length: 13 amino acids. V lost 2 bases, J lost 8 bases, and 13 bases lay in between. DNA of the CDR3: TGTGCCTGGAGTCGCGATAGGAGAGATGAGCAGTTCTTC. It encodes CAWSRDRRDEQFF.

The V gene is TRBV7-2, the J gene TRBJ1-3; D remains ambiguous. Germline CDR1 and CDR2: SGHTA and FQGNSA. The length of the CDR3 is 15 residues. Trimming cost V 1 base and J 2 bases, with 9 bases left between them. The CDR3: CASSLVVTAGNTIYF. The CDR3 DNA reads TGTGCCAGCAGCTTAGTGGTGACCGCTGGAAACACCATATATTTT. The complete variable domain, with remaining parts taken from reference TRBV7-2 and TRBJ1-3, reads GAGVSQSPSNKVTEKGKDVELRCDPISGHTALYWYRQSLGQGLEFLIYFQGNSAPDKSGLPSDRFSAERTGGSVSTLTIQRTQQEDSAVYLCASSLVVTAGNTIYFGEGSWLTVV.

The chain recombines TRBV27 with TRBJ1-2; 8 nucleotides line up with TRBD1. From germline, CDR1 is MNHEY and CDR2 SMNVEV (reference sequence). With V trimmed by 4 bases and J by 2 bases, 6 bases remained unmatched. There are 15 residues in the CDR3. CDR3 residues: CASSSPGQANYGYTF. The CDR3 DNA follows: TGTGCCAGCAGTTCACCGGGACAGGCGAACTATGGCTACACCTTC.

This clonotype was detected ten times or more. The V and J genes are TRBV4-2 and TRBJ2-3; no clear D. The V end lost 0 bases, the J end lost 1 base, and 5 bases lay between the germline ends. Germline CDR1 and CDR2: LGHNA and YNFKEQ. This CDR3 spans 14 amino acids. The CDR3 loop reads CASSQEKGTDTQYF. The DNA for the CDR3 is TGTGCCAGCAGCCAAGAGAAAGGCACAGATACGCAGTATTTT.

V and J are TRBV20-1 and TRBJ2-2; TRBD2 might be the D (6 bases). In germline, CDR1 is DFQATT, CDR2 SNEGSKA (reference sequence). This CDR3 comprises 14 residues. Trimming removed 2 bases from V and 5 bases from J, with 12 bases in between. CDR3 sequence: CSARWRVGTGELFF. The CDR3 DNA follows: TGCAGTGCTAGATGGAGGGTTGGAACCGGGGAGCTGTTTTTT.

The chain joins TRBV5-1 to TRBJ2-1; possibly TRBD1 for D (6 bases). CDR1 and CDR2 (germline): SGHRS, YFSETQ. CDR3 length: 16 amino acids. V was clipped by 4 bases and J by 4 bases, with 18 bases between them. The CDR3 nucleotides are TGCGCCAGCAGCGGGGGAACAGGGTGGGGATACAATGAGCAGTTCTTC. Translating gives CASSGGTGWGYNEQFF.